This T cell receptor beta chain was documented in a study of early T cells in non-severe SARS-CoV-2 infection. About the study: Chains were not paired, and sequencing was done on bulk RNA from unsorted whole blood.

General study results and limits: Anti-spike CD8 responses were favored by VDJdb matching, which missed private and CD4 specificities.

Notes on this clonotype: The antigen remains unidentified.

The TCR library protocol was used to attach unique molecular identifiers. These identifiers were attached to individual cDNA molecules. TCRdb independently ran MiXCR on the 5' RACE reads; one entry per CDR3 protein. The table has just over 95,000 distinct CDR3 sequences, about 10% seen once; the top ten hold around 5.1%. V dropped 3 bases and J dropped 3 bases, with 15 bases sitting between them. The germline V gene encodes CDR1 SGHDN and CDR2 FVKESK. CDR3 size: 15 residues. Sequencing input: whole blood. The source is an adult who was a healthcare worker with PCR-confirmed SARS-CoV-2 infection or an uninfected control (not recorded which). This rearrangement joins TRBV14 to TRBJ2-7; perhaps TRBD1 as D (7 bases). The CDR3 loop reads CASSQYSGGNYEQYF. DNA for the CDR3: TGTGCCAGCAGCCAGTACTCAGGGGGGAACTACGAGCAGTACTTC.